This TCR beta chain came from a study of Graves' ophthalmopathy and Graves' hyperthyroidism. Transcripts of RNA were the source for amplifying TCR beta CDR3 regions. The authors performed first-round RT-PCR with HTBI primers and then a second-round multiplex PCR. Each CDR3 protein is one row after TCRdb ran MiXCR on the multiplex PCR reads. The repertoire holds hundreds of thousands of distinct CDR3 sequences, with around an eighth as singletons. As diagnostic evidence, clinical symptoms, serum thyroxine, TRAb, thyroid ultrasound and orbital computed tomography were relied upon. This clonotype was seen ten or more times. V lost 8 bases to trimming and J lost 0 bases; unmatched junction nucleotides: 10. Per germline, CDR1 SNHLY and CDR2 FYNNEI. This CDR3 contains 16 residues.

The source of this sequence is a woman aged 25-40 years with Graves' ophthalmopathy. The sequenced sample was blood. This rearrangement joins TRBV2 to TRBJ1-5, with TRBD1 matching 7 bases. The CDR3 spells CASVRDRAISNQPQHF. DNA for the CDR3: TGTGCCAGCGTCCGAGACAGGGCAATTAGCAATCAGCCCCAGCATTTT.